This T cell receptor (beta chain) is from a study of OX40 agonist ivuxolimab in advanced cancers. Study summary: Among those treated, three patients had partial responses, one with hepatocellular carcinoma and two with cutaneous melanoma.

Some clones are missing from TCRdb's copy, which holds only in-frame ones; the method was immunoSEQ multiplex PCR. In the table there are 70,000 to 95,000 clones, 80% to 95% of which are singletons. V lost 4 bases and J lost 9, with 14 bases in between. The CDR3 consists of 12 residues. Looked up from germline, CDR1 is SGHNT and CDR2 is YYREEE (reference sequence). This sample comprised CD4+ or CD8+ T cells sorted from blood, obtained in a trial of the OX40 agonist ivuxolimab. This clonotype was sampled from an adult with an advanced solid tumor such as melanoma, head and neck, liver or kidney cancer. The chain uses TRBV5-4 and TRBJ2-7; D might be TRBD2 (6 bases). CDR3 residues: CASSLGTEGQYF. The CDR3, as DNA: TGTGCCAGCAGCCTAGGGACTGAGGGGCAGTACTTC. The entire variable domain, with the rest obtained from reference TRBV5-4 and TRBJ2-7, is as follows: ETGVTQSPTHLIKTRGQQVTLRCSSQSGHNTVSWYQQALGQGPQFIFQYYREEENGRGNFPPRFSGLQFPNYSSELNVNALELDDSALYLCASSLGTEGQYFGPGTRLTVT.